The next 11 T cell receptor beta chains were all read from a single sample in a study of blood T cell repertoires in COVID-19. The method was immunoSEQ multiplex PCR; TCRdb's version includes in-frame clones alone and lacks a portion of them. The sample holds roughly 250,000 clones; 85% are singletons and the top ten take around 0.97%. The sample taken for sequencing was peripheral blood. All receptors derive from a middle-aged man with acute or convalescent COVID-19.

The CDR3 here is CASLRGLGYNEQFF. CDR3 bases: TGTGCCAGCCTCCGGGGACTAGGCTACAATGAGCAGTTCTTC. The rearrangement joins TRBV2 to TRBJ2-1, with 8 bases lining up with TRBD2. Germline V lookup: CDR1 SNHLY, CDR2 FYNNEI. The CDR3 is 14 residues long. V lost 8 bases and J lost 3; bases outside the gene matches: 6.

This sequence joins TRBV6-2 or TRBV6-3 and TRBJ1-5; 8 bases match TRBD1. Germline values: CDR1 MNHEY, CDR2 SVGEGT. V lost 6 bases, J lost 2 bases, and 3 bases stayed unmatched. CDR3 size: 14 residues. DNA for the CDR3: TGTGCCAGCAGCGACAGGGGAGGCAATCAGCCCCAGCATTTT. Translation: CASSDRGGNQPQHF.

V is TRBV5-8 and J is TRBJ2-7; 7 nucleotides match TRBD1. The CDR3 runs 18 residues. Germline CDR1 and CDR2: SGHTS and YDEGEE. Trimming cost V 2 bases and J 5 bases; bases outside gene matches: 19. This chain's CDR3 is CASSFRRTGVPLIDEQYF. The CDR3 DNA reads as TGTGCCAGCAGCTTTCGCCGAACAGGGGTTCCGCTTATTGACGAGCAGTACTTC.

V gene TRBV3-1 (or the pseudogene TRBV3-2) combines with J gene TRBJ1-2, with 7 bases identical to TRBD1. This CDR3 comprises 13 residues. Trimming removed 2 bases from V and 9 bases from J; junction bases left unmatched: 6. Germline V CDR1 and CDR2: LGHDT, YNNKEL (reference sequence). The CDR3, as DNA: TGTGCCAGCAGCCAACACAGGGGCCGAAGCTACACCTTC. As protein: CASSQHRGRSYTF.

The genes are TRBV3-1 (or the pseudogene TRBV3-2) and TRBJ1-3; the D gene is possibly TRBD1 (5 bases). Per the germline V gene, CDR1 is LGHDT and CDR2 is YNNKEL (reference sequence). Trimming pared 8 bases from V and 0 bases from J, leaving 14 bases between. This CDR3 is built from 15 residues. The CDR3 bases are TGTGCCAGCGGGGCACTTCTCGGCTCTGGAAACACCATATATTTT. Its protein product is CASGALLGSGNTIYF.

The J gene is TRBJ1-5, the V gene TRBV27; weak D call: TRBD1 (6 bases). CDR3 length: 15 amino acids. V was shortened by 6 bases and J by 7 bases, with 19 bases between the two germline ends. From germline, CDR1 is MNHEY and CDR2 SMNVEV (reference sequence). This CDR3 reads CASSSDRLSHQPQHF. In nucleotides, the CDR3 is TGTGCCAGCAGCTCCGACAGGCTTTCTCACCAGCCCCAGCATTTT.

The chain joins TRBV9 to TRBJ1-3; no firm D call. Germline V gives CDR1 SGDLS, CDR2 YYNGEE. The CDR3 contains 13 residues. Trimming removed 3 bases from V and 3 bases from J, with 7 bases in between. The CDR3 DNA reads TGTGCCAGCAGCGGCAACAATGGAAACACCATATATTTT. This sequence encodes CASSGNNGNTIYF.

The chain's CDR3 is CSASGGGYGNQPQHF. The CDR3 DNA is TGCAGTGCTAGTGGAGGGGGTTATGGCAATCAGCCCCAGCATTTT. The rearrangement links TRBV20-1 to TRBJ1-5; D might be TRBD1 (6 bases). V was pared by 3 bases and J by 2 bases, with 14 bases between. This CDR3 contains 15 residues. Germline CDR1 DFQATT, CDR2 SNEGSKA (reference sequence).

The chain links TRBV7-2 to TRBJ2-7; 7 bases map to TRBD2. The CDR3 has 16 residues. Germline trimming cut 3 bases from V and 6 bases from J; bases unmatched to any gene: 14. Germline V gene sequence: CDR1 SGHTA, CDR2 FQGNSA. The CDR3 loop is CASSFVGGRTGGEQYF. The CDR3, as DNA: TGTGCCAGCAGCTTTGTCGGGGGACGAACGGGAGGCGAGCAGTACTTC.

The V call is TRBV19, the J call TRBJ2-3; D might be TRBD2 (7 bases). The CDR3 consists of 14 residues. Germline V gene lookup returns CDR1 LNHDA and CDR2 SQIVND (reference sequence). With 3 bases removed from V and 5 bases from J, the gap between germline ends came to 12 bases. The CDR3 DNA reads as TGTGCCAGTAGTATCGAGGGGGGGGGAGATACGCAGTATTTT. It yields the protein CASSIEGGGDTQYF. Full variable domain (outside the CDR3, taken from reference TRBV19 and TRBJ2-3): DGGITQSPKYLFRKEGQNVTLSCEQNLNHDAMYWYRQDPGQGLRLIYYSQIVNDFQKGDIAEGYSVSREKKESFPLTVTSAQKNPTAFYLCASSIEGGGDTQYFGPGTRLTVL.

A remark on this clone: At the DNA level, this CDR3 is encoded by other sequences in the same sample as well. The gene calls are TRBV9 and TRBJ2-3; TRBD2 aligns across 9 bases. The CDR3 spans 16 residues. Germline assignment: CDR1 SGDLS and CDR2 YYNGEE. V lost 0 bases and J lost 4; bases outside the gene matches: 6. The chain's CDR3 is CASSVAGGGASDTQYF. In nucleotides, the CDR3 is TGTGCCAGCAGCGTAGCTGGCGGGGGGGCTTCAGATACGCAGTATTTT.